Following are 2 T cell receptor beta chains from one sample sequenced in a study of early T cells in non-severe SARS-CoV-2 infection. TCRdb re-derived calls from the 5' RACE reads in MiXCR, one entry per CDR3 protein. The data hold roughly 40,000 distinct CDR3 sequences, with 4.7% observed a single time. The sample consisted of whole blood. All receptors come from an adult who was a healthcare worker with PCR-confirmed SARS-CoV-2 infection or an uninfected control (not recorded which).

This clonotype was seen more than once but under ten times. The DNA for the CDR3 is TGTGCCACCACAGGCGGCGGGGTTAACACCGGGGAGCTGTTTTTT. It translates to CATTGGGVNTGELFF. The chain has TRBV10-3 and TRBJ2-2, with TRBD2 as a possible D gene (6 bases). Between the trimmed V and J ends, which lost 10 bases and 2 bases, there was a span of 17 bases. The CDR3 has 15 residues. Germline V gene data show CDR1 as ENHRY and CDR2 as SYGVKD.

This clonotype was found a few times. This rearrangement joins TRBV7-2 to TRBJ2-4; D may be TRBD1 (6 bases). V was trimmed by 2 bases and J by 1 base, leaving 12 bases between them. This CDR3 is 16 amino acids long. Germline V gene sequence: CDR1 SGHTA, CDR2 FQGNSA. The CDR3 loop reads CASSLQGRLAKNIQYF. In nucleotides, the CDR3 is TGTGCCAGCAGCTTACAGGGGCGCCTGGCCAAAAACATTCAGTACTTC.